The 22 T cell receptor beta chains below all came from one sample that was sequenced in a study of OX40 agonist ivuxolimab in advanced cancers. Using immunoSEQ multiplex PCR, the repertoire was profiled, and TCRdb retains in-frame clones only, with some absent. The profile shows around 56,000 clones, roughly 88% of them singletons. The source material was CD4+ or CD8+ T cells sorted from blood, sampled in a trial of the OX40 agonist ivuxolimab. The source of these receptors is an adult with an advanced solid tumor such as melanoma, head and neck, liver or kidney cancer.

This chain connects TRBV7-6 to TRBJ2-5; TRBD2 is a possible D gene (6 bases). Germline assignment: CDR1 SGHVS and CDR2 FNYEAQ. V was pared by 4 bases and J by 5 bases, with 17 bases between. The CDR3 runs 15 residues. CDR3 DNA sequence: TGTGCCAGCAGCTCTGAGTGGGGCGCGGGGGAGACCCAGTACTTC. It encodes CASSSEWGAGETQYF.

This chain uses TRBV6-5 with TRBJ2-4, with a tentative D call TRBD1 (6 bases). V was trimmed by 5 bases and J by 4 bases, leaving 15 bases between them. Looked up from germline, CDR1 is MNHEY and CDR2 is SVGAGI. This CDR3 spans 15 amino acids. CDR3 coding DNA: TGTGCCAGCAGTAGTCCCCAGGGGCCAAAAAACATTCAGTACTTC. As protein: CASSSPQGPKNIQYF.

The chain combines TRBV19 with TRBJ2-7; D is ambiguous. V was cut by 9 bases and J by 0 bases, with 18 bases left in between. The V gene's germline CDR1 is LNHDA and CDR2 SQIVND (reference sequence). This CDR3 region has 15 residues. In DNA, the CDR3 is TGTGCCAGCCAACCCGGAGCCCTGGGCTCCTACGAGCAGTACTTC. Amino acids: CASQPGALGSYEQYF.

This clone occurred a few times. The chain joins TRBV28 to TRBJ1-2; TRBD1 matches at 8 bases. J lost 0 bases, V lost 7 bases, and 7 bases had no gene match. Per the germline V gene, CDR1 is MDHEN and CDR2 is SYDVKM. This CDR3 contains 15 residues. CDR3 protein: CASTPTGGSNYGYTF. CDR3 bases: TGTGCCAGCACCCCTACAGGGGGATCTAACTATGGCTACACCTTC.

The chain uses TRBV19 and TRBJ1-5; the D gene is possibly TRBD1 (5 bases). V dropped 10 bases and J dropped 2 bases, with 15 bases sitting between them. Germline V CDR1 and CDR2: LNHDA, SQIVND (reference sequence). The CDR3 length is 14 residues. The CDR3 coding sequence is TGTGCCATCGGGGGAGGGGCAGGCAATCAGCCCCAGCATTTT. Residues: CAIGGGAGNQPQHF.

This clone was detected only a few times. The chain carries TRBV14 and TRBJ2-1; D possibly uses TRBD1 or TRBD2 (5 bases each). V lost 4 bases and J lost 4, with 8 bases in between. The germline V gene encodes CDR1 SGHDN and CDR2 FVKESK. The CDR3 consists of 13 residues. The CDR3 here is CASSPWGYNEQFF. DNA for the CDR3: TGTGCCAGCAGCCCCTGGGGGTACAATGAGCAGTTCTTC.

The chain has TRBV6-5 and TRBJ2-1; 14 nucleotides align to TRBD2. The CDR3 covers 16 residues. Germline V CDR1 and CDR2: MNHEY, SVGAGI. V shed 2 bases, J shed 7 bases, and the junction held 4 bases outside the gene matches. In nucleotides, the CDR3 is TGTGCCAGCAGTTACCCGGGACTAGCGGGAGAGAATGAGCAGTTCTTC. It specifies CASSYPGLAGENEQFF.

This clone was seen a few times. The CDR3 sequence is CASSPRTENTGELFF. CDR3 nucleotides: TGTGCCAGCAGTCCGCGGACAGAGAACACCGGGGAGCTGTTTTTT. The chain employs TRBV27 and TRBJ2-2, with D possibly being TRBD1 (6 bases). CDR1 and CDR2 from the germline V gene are MNHEY and SMNVEV (reference sequence). V dropped 5 bases and J dropped 1 base, with 11 bases sitting between them. CDR3 length equals 15 residues.

The chain combines TRBV28 with TRBJ1-1, with TRBD1 as a possible D gene (6 bases). The V gene lost 3 bases and the J gene lost 1 base, with 12 bases spanning the gap. This CDR3 contains 15 residues. Germline CDR1 MDHEN, CDR2 SYDVKM. DNA for the CDR3: TGTGCCAGCAGTTTGGTTTGGACAGAGAACACTGAAGCTTTCTTT. Amino acids: CASSLVWTENTEAFF.

This clone has a single count. J is TRBJ2-3 and V is TRBV7-2; 9 nucleotides agree with TRBD2. The V gene's germline CDR1 is SGHTA and CDR2 FQGNSA. This CDR3 spans 12 amino acids. This chain's CDR3 is CVAGGPVDTQYF. CDR3 sequence (DNA): TGTGTGGCGGGGGGGCCAGTGGATACGCAGTATTTT.

The chain couples TRBV7-8 to TRBJ2-1; 7 positions agree with TRBD2. CDR1 is SGHVS, CDR2 FQNEAQ, per germline. The CDR3 extends over 17 amino acids. Losses at the gene ends were 0 bases for V and 7 bases for J; bases not matched to a gene: 12. The CDR3 DNA sequence: TGTGCCAGCAGCTTAGCATGGGGCCGGCGGGGGATGAATGAGCAGTTCTTC. Translating it yields CASSLAWGRRGMNEQFF. Full variable domain (missing parts from reference TRBV7-8 and TRBJ2-1): GAGVSQSPRYKVAKRGQDVALRCDPISGHVSLFWYQQALGQGPEFLTYFQNEAQLDKSGLPSDRFFAERPEGSVSTLKIQRTQQEDSAVYLCASSLAWGRRGMNEQFFGPGTRLTVL.

The chain combines TRBV28 with TRBJ2-7, with 7 nucleotides matching TRBD1. CDR3 length: 14 amino acids. In germline, CDR1 is MDHEN, CDR2 SYDVKM. V was clipped by 7 bases and J by 3 bases; unmatched bases: 9. The CDR3 sequence is CASTPTGMSYEQYF. In nucleotides, the CDR3 is TGTGCCAGCACTCCGACAGGGATGAGCTACGAGCAGTACTTC.

A remark on this clone: One junction end disagrees with the germline gene, perhaps due to a read error. The chain joins TRBV2 to TRBJ1-4; 7 bases match TRBD1. Germline CDR1 SNHLY, CDR2 FYNNEI. There are 15 residues in the CDR3. CDR3 amino acids: CASSRQGGTNGKLFF. As DNA, the CDR3 is TGTGCCAGCAGTAGACAGGGCGGAACTAATGGAAAACTGTTTTTT. The whole variable domain, remainder taken from reference TRBV2 and TRBJ1-4, is EPEVTQTPSHQVTQMGQEVILRCVPISNHLYFYWYRQILGQKVEFLVSFYNNEISEKSEIFDDQFSVERPDGSNFTLKIRSTKLEDSAMYFCASSRQGGTNGKLFFGSGTQLSVL.

This clone was seen only once. The gene calls are TRBV6-5 and TRBJ1-2, with TRBD1 matching 7 bases. The V segment lost 4 bases and the J segment 3 bases; nucleotides outside the gene matches: 5. CDR1 is MNHEY and CDR2 is SVGAGI in the germline V gene. This CDR3 has 14 amino acids. The CDR3 DNA follows: TGTGCCAGCAGTTCGCAGGGGGTCTACTATGGCTACACCTTC. This encodes CASSSQGVYYGYTF.

The V call is TRBV19, the J call TRBJ2-7, with TRBD1 identical over 7 bases. This CDR3 is built from 14 residues. Trimming removed 3 bases from V and 2 bases from J; junction bases left unmatched: 4. Germline CDR1 LNHDA, CDR2 SQIVND (reference sequence). DNA for the CDR3: TGTGCCAGTAGTATTACCAGGGGGACCTACGAGCAGTACTTC. Protein product: CASSITRGTYEQYF.

CDR3 sequence reads: CASRKNSLAGGTDTQYF. CDR3 nucleotide sequence: TGTGCCAGCAGGAAAAACAGCCTAGCGGGAGGAACAGATACGCAGTATTTT. The chain couples TRBV2 to TRBJ2-3; 11 nucleotides match TRBD2. Germline V gene data show CDR1 as SNHLY and CDR2 as FYNNEI. The V gene end was trimmed by 6 bases and the J gene end by 3 bases; junction bases not matched to a gene: 11. This CDR3 has 17 amino acids.

V gene TRBV7-9 combines with J gene TRBJ2-1; 7 bases fit TRBD2. The ends lost 4 bases at V and 4 bases at J; junction bases unmatched: 4. Germline lookup yields CDR1 SEHNR and CDR2 FQNEAQ (reference sequence). The CDR3 loop spans 14 amino acids. The CDR3 sequence: CASSWASGYNEQFF. For the CDR3, the DNA is TGTGCCAGCAGCTGGGCTAGCGGTTACAATGAGCAGTTCTTC.

This clone was detected only once. This rearrangement joins TRBV12-5 to TRBJ2-2; no clear D gene. V gave up 6 bases and J gave up 1 base, with 12 bases separating them. The CDR3 length is 15 residues. CDR1 is LGHNT and CDR2 is FRNRAP in the germline V gene. The CDR3: CASGAGPENTGELFF. Here the CDR3 DNA reads TGTGCTAGTGGCGCTGGGCCGGAGAACACCGGGGAGCTGTTTTTT.

The chain couples TRBV14 to TRBJ2-7, with D unclear. The V end lost 0 bases, the J end lost 2 bases, and 5 bases lay between the germline ends. The CDR3 is made up of 13 amino acids. CDR1 and CDR2 (germline): SGHDN, FVKESK. The CDR3 region is CASSQEVAYEQYF. The DNA for the CDR3 is TGTGCCAGCAGCCAAGAGGTGGCCTACGAGCAGTACTTC.

As for this clone: The junction departs from germline at one end; a sequencing error may be responsible. This chain's CDR3 is CASSQGFWVSF. In DNA, the CDR3 is TGTGCCAGCAGCCAAGGCTTTTGGGTCTCTTTC. The chain couples TRBV14 to TRBJ2-7; D call uncertain. The CDR3 length is 11 residues. Germline assignment: CDR1 SGHDN and CDR2 FVKESK.

This rearrangement joins TRBV10-3 to TRBJ2-7; maybe TRBD1 (6 bases). Germline CDR1 is ENHRY and CDR2 is SYGVKD. The ends were cut back, 6 bases at V and 2 bases at J, with 11 bases in the middle. CDR3 length equals 13 residues. CDR3 sequence (DNA): TGTGCCATCAGAGCAGGGGACACCTACGAGCAGTACTTC. Its protein is CAIRAGDTYEQYF.

The chain uses TRBV28 and TRBJ1-1; tentative D call: TRBD1 (6 bases). V lost 5 bases and J lost 6, with 16 bases in between. From germline, CDR1 is MDHEN and CDR2 SYDVKM. This CDR3 contains 14 residues. CDR3 DNA: TGTGCCAGCAGTCCATGGGGGGGACACGCTGAAGCTTTCTTT. Protein product: CASSPWGGHAEAFF.